This TCR beta chain was recovered during a study of response to subunit inactivated influenza vaccine. Study-wide points: The authors proposed limited new T cell recruitment per seasonal influenza vaccination.

TCRdb called the RT-PCR reads again in MiXCR, with one record for every CDR3 protein. Found here are 530,000 or so distinct CDR3 sequences, about 10% of them singletons; the top ten hold about a tenth. This clonotype was recorded many times. Its cognate antigen is unknown. The trim removed 6 bases at V and 0 bases at J, leaving 14 bases unmatched. The CDR3 is 18 residues long. Germline V gene lookup returns CDR1 ENHRY and CDR2 SYGVKD. The source material was PBMCs from blood, sampled on the day of vaccination. This TCR derives from a man between 50 and 59 years old who received an inactivated influenza vaccine. The V call is TRBV10-3, the J call TRBJ2-1; 7 bases are shared with TRBD1. CDR3 amino acids: CAISDQMTGSNSYNEQFF. For the CDR3, the DNA is TGTGCCATCAGCGACCAAATGACAGGGTCGAACTCCTACAATGAGCAGTTCTTC.